These 8 T cell receptor beta chains originate from one sample sequenced in a study of cytomegalovirus exposure and HLA in healthy donors. PCR was performed using 60 Vbeta and 13 Jbeta primers. Here immunoSEQ multiplex PCR was the method, and the copy in TCRdb shows in-frame clones only, minus some. This sample yields some 140,000 clones, of which about three quarters are seen a single time; around 1.2% belongs to the top ten. The sequenced sample consisted of PBMCs. The receptors originated from a male donor in good health and CMV-seropositive.

The V call is TRBV19, the J call TRBJ1-5, with D unresolved. The CDR3 has 13 residues. Germline V lookup: CDR1 LNHDA, CDR2 SQIVND (reference sequence). Trimming took 1 base from V and 7 from J, leaving 8 bases between them. In DNA, the CDR3 is TGTGCCAGTAGTATAGTCTTTGGCCAGCCCCAGCATTTT. This sequence encodes CASSIVFGQPQHF.

The chain carries TRBV5-6 and TRBJ2-5; D call uncertain. CDR1 SGHDT and CDR2 YYEEEE come from the germline V gene. This CDR3 is built from 13 residues. V lost 0 bases, J lost 4 bases, and 7 bases lay in between. The CDR3 DNA is TGTGCCAGCAGCTTGGGGCTAGGAGAGACCCAGTACTTC. This codes for CASSLGLGETQYF.

On this clone itself: One end of the junction does not line up with germline, which may come from a read error. J is TRBJ1-1 and V is TRBV7-9; D unclear. The CDR3 runs 14 residues. Germline V gene data show CDR1 as SEHNR and CDR2 as FQNEAQ (reference sequence). The chain's CDR3 is CSSSERLGNTEAFF. CDR3 DNA: TGTTCCAGCAGCGAGAGACTGGGGAACACTGAAGCTTTCTTT.

The chain links TRBV6-5 to TRBJ2-5; 8 bases match TRBD2. The germline V gene has CDR1 MNHEY and CDR2 SVGAGI. This CDR3 is 13 amino acids long. V shed 5 bases, J shed 5 bases, and the junction held 4 bases outside the gene matches. CDR3 loop: CASSNRGRETQYF. The DNA of the CDR3 is TGTGCCAGCAGTAATCGCGGGAGGGAGACCCAGTACTTC.

V is TRBV28 and J is TRBJ2-7; weak D call: TRBD1 (6 bases). Deletions cut 6 bases from V and 3 bases from J, with 9 bases between. The CDR3 consists of 12 residues. CDR1 MDHEN and CDR2 SYDVKM come from the germline V gene. The CDR3 bases are TGTGCCAGCAGCTTGGACAGCTACGAGCAGTACTTC. Protein: CASSLDSYEQYF. Full variable domain (remainder filled in from reference TRBV28 and TRBJ2-7): DVKVTQSSRYLVKRTGEKVFLECVQDMDHENMFWYRQDPGLGLRLIYFSYDVKMKEKGDIPEGYSVSREKKERFSLILESASTNQTSMYLCASSLDSYEQYFGPGTRLTVT.

This chain uses TRBV11-2 with TRBJ2-3; TRBD2 agrees at 16 bases. In germline, CDR1 is SGHAT, CDR2 FQNNGV. The CDR3 spans 19 residues. The ends lost 1 base at V and 2 bases at J; junction bases unmatched: 6. CDR3 DNA: TGTGCCAGCAGCTTAGCGTGGGGGACTAGCGGGGGGGCCACAGATACGCAGTATTTT. This codes for CASSLAWGTSGGATDTQYF.

The chain employs TRBV5-1 and TRBJ1-2; TRBD1 might be the D (5 bases). Germline CDR1 SGHRS, CDR2 YFSETQ. V shed 7 bases and J shed 8 bases, with 24 bases lying between them. The CDR3 is 15 residues long. This chain's CDR3 is CASGSSTDDPKGYTF. In DNA, the CDR3 is TGCGCCAGCGGCTCCTCGACAGACGACCCTAAAGGCTACACCTTC.

This chain links TRBV27 with TRBJ2-6, with 9 bases lining up with TRBD1. This CDR3 region has 18 residues. CDR1 MNHEY and CDR2 SMNVEV come from the germline V gene (reference sequence). The V segment lost 4 bases and the J segment 0 bases; nucleotides outside the gene matches: 7. CDR3 DNA: TGTGCCAGCAGTTCCACCGACAGGGGGAACTCTGGGGCCAACGTCCTGACTTTC. As protein: CASSSTDRGNSGANVLTF.